This is a list of T cell receptor beta chains from one sample in a study of blood T cell repertoires in COVID-19. Generated by immunoSEQ multiplex PCR, the TCRdb table keeps only in-frame clones and is missing some. Here the sample spans hundreds of thousands of clones, 75% to 90% being singletons. Sequencing input: peripheral blood. These receptors came from a woman between 25 and 40 years old with active or convalescent COVID-19. CDR3s include the opening cysteine and the closing phenylalanine or tryptophan. Each record gives: V gene, D gene, J gene, clone size, CDR3 protein, CDR3 DNA. The D gene is left open where the match is weak. Clone size appears in some rows only: once, few, many, or a class for an expanded clone.

V gene: TRBV5-1
D gene: TRBD2
J gene: TRBJ2-1
clone size: NA
CDR3 protein: CASSPTSGRAVEQFF
CDR3 DNA: TGCGCCAGCAGCCCAACTAGCGGGAGGGCCGTTGAGCAGTTCTTC

V gene: TRBV5-4
D gene: TRBD1
J gene: TRBJ1-1
clone size: NA
CDR3 protein: CASSQWDRWNTEAFF
CDR3 DNA: TGTGCCAGCAGCCAATGGGACAGATGGAACACTGAAGCTTTCTTT

V gene: TRBV4-1
D gene: TRBD1
J gene: TRBJ1-4
clone size: NA
CDR3 protein: CASSQGPGQDWATNEKLFF
CDR3 DNA: TGCGCCAGCAGCCAAGGCCCGGGACAGGACTGGGCAACTAATGAAAAACTGTTTTTT

V gene: TRBV20-1
D gene: NA
J gene: TRBJ2-7
clone size: few
CDR3 protein: CSARDNSEQYF
CDR3 DNA: TGCAGTGCTAGAGATAACAGCGAGCAGTACTTC

V gene: TRBV5-8
D gene: TRBD1
J gene: TRBJ1-2
clone size: NA
CDR3 protein: CASRSGGAYGYTF
CDR3 DNA: TGTGCCAGCAGGTCAGGGGGCGCCTATGGCTACACCTTC

V gene: TRBV7-8
D gene: NA
J gene: TRBJ1-4
clone size: once
CDR3 protein: CASSFRQGHEKLFF
CDR3 DNA: TGTGCCAGCAGCTTCAGGCAGGGTCATGAAAAACTGTTTTTT

V gene: TRBV6-2/TRBV6-3
D gene: NA
J gene: TRBJ2-7
clone size: NA
CDR3 protein: CASSYSRDTNYEQYF
CDR3 DNA: TGTGCCAGCAGTTACTCACGGGACACCAACTACGAGCAGTACTTC

V gene: TRBV3-1/TRBV3-2
D gene: NA
J gene: TRBJ1-2
clone size: NA
CDR3 protein: CASSQVSLYGYTF
CDR3 DNA: TGTGCCAGCAGCCAAGTGTCCCTCTATGGCTACACCTTC

V gene: TRBV23-1
D gene: TRBD1
J gene: TRBJ1-2
clone size: NA
CDR3 protein: CASSQLTGTEFYGYTF
CDR3 DNA: TGCGCCAGCAGTCAATTGACCGGGACAGAGTTTTATGGCTACACCTTC

V gene: TRBV15
D gene: TRBD2
J gene: TRBJ2-1
clone size: NA
CDR3 protein: CATSRVASGGHEQFF
CDR3 DNA: TGTGCCACCAGCAGAGTTGCTAGCGGGGGACATGAGCAGTTCTTC

V gene: TRBV12-3/TRBV12-4
D gene: NA
J gene: TRBJ1-5
clone size: NA
CDR3 protein: CASTWGQGQPQHF
CDR3 DNA: TGTGCCAGCACCTGGGGGCAAGGGCAGCCCCAGCATTTT

V gene: TRBV6-5
D gene: NA
J gene: TRBJ1-1
clone size: NA
CDR3 protein: CASSRGAATEAFF
CDR3 DNA: TGTGCCAGCAGCCGGGGTGCGGCCACTGAAGCTTTCTTT

V gene: TRBV3-1/TRBV3-2
D gene: TRBD2
J gene: TRBJ2-5
clone size: NA
CDR3 protein: CASSQISGGGRGTQYF
CDR3 DNA: TGTGCCAGCAGCCAGATTAGCGGGGGCGGCCGAGGAACCCAGTACTTC

V gene: TRBV19
D gene: NA
J gene: TRBJ1-1
clone size: NA
CDR3 protein: CATSQGLSTEAFF
CDR3 DNA: TGTGCCACCTCACAGGGATTGAGCACTGAAGCTTTCTTT

V gene: TRBV12-3/TRBV12-4
D gene: TRBD2
J gene: TRBJ2-7
clone size: few
CDR3 protein: CASSWTRFNEQYF
CDR3 DNA: TGTGCCAGCAGTTGGACTAGGTTTAACGAGCAGTACTTC

V gene: TRBV14
D gene: TRBD2
J gene: TRBJ2-1
clone size: NA
CDR3 protein: CASSQLLAGGDRPYNEQFF
CDR3 DNA: TGTGCCAGCAGCCAACTACTAGCGGGGGGCGATCGCCCCTACAATGAGCAGTTCTTC

V gene: TRBV6-1
D gene: TRBD2
J gene: TRBJ2-3
clone size: NA
CDR3 protein: CASSVGGALAGADTQYF
CDR3 DNA: TGTGCCAGCAGTGTGGGGGGGGCACTAGCGGGAGCAGATACGCAGTATTTT

V gene: TRBV5-1
D gene: NA
J gene: TRBJ1-1
clone size: NA
CDR3 protein: CASSLNGVIMNTEAFF
CDR3 DNA: TGCGCCAGCAGTCTTAACGGAGTAATTATGAACACTGAAGCTTTCTTT

V gene: TRBV7-2
D gene: TRBD1
J gene: TRBJ1-1
clone size: NA
CDR3 protein: CASSLLRRGLGEAFF
CDR3 DNA: TGTGCCAGCAGCTTACTTAGGAGGGGGCTGGGTGAAGCTTTCTTT

V gene: TRBV3-1/TRBV3-2
D gene: NA
J gene: TRBJ2-7
clone size: NA
CDR3 protein: CASSQGREQYF
CDR3 DNA: TGTGCCAGCAGCCAAGGGCGGGAGCAGTACTTC

V gene: TRBV5-1
D gene: NA
J gene: TRBJ2-5
clone size: NA
CDR3 protein: CASSLAFGSEETQYF
CDR3 DNA: TGCGCCAGCAGCTTGGCATTCGGTTCCGAAGAGACCCAGTACTTC

V gene: TRBV9
D gene: NA
J gene: TRBJ1-3
clone size: NA
CDR3 protein: CASSVVGGFSGNTIYF
CDR3 DNA: TGTGCCAGCAGCGTAGTAGGGGGATTCTCTGGAAACACCATATATTTT

V gene: TRBV6-1
D gene: NA
J gene: TRBJ2-1
clone size: NA
CDR3 protein: CASSESSYEQFF
CDR3 DNA: TGTGCCAGCAGTGAATCGAGTTATGAGCAGTTCTTC

V gene: TRBV6-6
D gene: NA
J gene: TRBJ2-7
clone size: NA
CDR3 protein: CASSRTASSYEQYF
CDR3 DNA: TGTGCCAGCAGTCGGACAGCGAGCTCCTACGAGCAGTACTTC

V gene: TRBV29-1
D gene: NA
J gene: TRBJ1-1
clone size: NA
CDR3 protein: CSVVITEAFF
CDR3 DNA: TGCAGCGTTGTAATCACTGAAGCTTTCTTT

V gene: TRBV6-6
D gene: NA
J gene: TRBJ1-5
clone size: NA
CDR3 protein: CASSQTGTNQPQHF
CDR3 DNA: TGTGCCAGCAGTCAAACAGGGACAAATCAGCCCCAGCATTTT

V gene: TRBV29-1
D gene: NA
J gene: TRBJ2-7
clone size: NA
CDR3 protein: CSGGTNSYEQYF
CDR3 DNA: TGCAGCGGTGGGACAAACTCCTACGAGCAGTACTTC

V gene: TRBV6-5
D gene: NA
J gene: TRBJ1-6
clone size: few
CDR3 protein: CASSYQAQGGSPLHF
CDR3 DNA: TGTGCCAGCAGTTACCAAGCCCAGGGAGGTTCACCCCTCCACTTT

V gene: TRBV7-2
D gene: NA
J gene: TRBJ1-5
clone size: NA
CDR3 protein: CASSSYSNQPQHF
CDR3 DNA: TGTGCCAGCAGCTCTTATAGCAATCAGCCCCAGCATTTT

V gene: TRBV27
D gene: NA
J gene: TRBJ1-6
clone size: NA
CDR3 protein: CASSLDSTYNSPLHF
CDR3 DNA: TGTGCCAGCAGTCTGGACAGTACATATAATTCACCCCTCCACTTT

V gene: TRBV10-2
D gene: NA
J gene: TRBJ2-7
clone size: NA
CDR3 protein: CASSGGGASNTYEQYF
CDR3 DNA: TGCGCCAGCAGTGGGGGCGGAGCGAGTAACACCTACGAGCAGTACTTC

V gene: TRBV24-1
D gene: TRBD1
J gene: TRBJ1-5
clone size: NA
CDR3 protein: CATSDAHKPRDSGPNQPQHF
CDR3 DNA: TGTGCCACCAGTGATGCCCACAAACCCCGGGACAGCGGTCCAAATCAGCCCCAGCATTTT

V gene: TRBV5-6
D gene: TRBD1
J gene: TRBJ1-1
clone size: NA
CDR3 protein: CASSLIFLQGDTEAFF
CDR3 DNA: TGTGCCAGCAGCTTGATTTTCTTGCAGGGGGACACTGAAGCTTTCTTT

V gene: TRBV28
D gene: TRBD1
J gene: TRBJ2-1
clone size: once
CDR3 protein: CASSFFGTGVDEQFF
CDR3 DNA: TGTGCCAGCAGTTTCTTCGGGACAGGGGTGGATGAGCAGTTCTTC

V gene: TRBV5-6
D gene: TRBD2
J gene: TRBJ2-1
clone size: NA
CDR3 protein: CASSLAVKRGWAGNEQFF
CDR3 DNA: TGTGCCAGCAGCTTGGCCGTCAAGCGGGGTTGGGCCGGCAATGAGCAGTTCTTC

V gene: TRBV30
D gene: NA
J gene: TRBJ1-5
clone size: NA
CDR3 protein: CAWSANSNQPQHF
CDR3 DNA: TGTGCCTGGAGTGCCAATAGCAATCAGCCCCAGCATTTT

V gene: TRBV10-3
D gene: TRBD2
J gene: TRBJ2-1
clone size: NA
CDR3 protein: CAISESVLGLAGDNEQFF
CDR3 DNA: TGTGCCATCAGTGAGTCCGTACTAGGGCTAGCGGGAGACAATGAGCAGTTCTTC

V gene: TRBV29-1
D gene: TRBD1
J gene: TRBJ1-4
clone size: NA
CDR3 protein: CSATDRDNEKLFF
CDR3 DNA: TGCAGCGCCACCGACAGGGATAATGAAAAACTGTTTTTT

V gene: TRBV4-1
D gene: NA
J gene: TRBJ2-2
clone size: NA
CDR3 protein: CASSQERGGELFF
CDR3 DNA: TGCGCCAGCAGCCAAGAAAGGGGCGGGGAGCTGTTTTTT

V gene: TRBV11-2
D gene: NA
J gene: TRBJ1-2
clone size: NA
CDR3 protein: CASSSRQPGDYGYTF
CDR3 DNA: TGTGCCAGCAGCTCTAGACAGCCAGGGGACTATGGCTACACCTTC

V gene: TRBV6-5
D gene: TRBD1
J gene: TRBJ1-2
clone size: NA
CDR3 protein: CASSPVTGSYGYTF
CDR3 DNA: TGTGCCAGCAGTCCCGTGACAGGGAGCTATGGCTACACCTTC

V gene: TRBV19
D gene: NA
J gene: TRBJ1-4
clone size: NA
CDR3 protein: CASSTSGKEKLFF
CDR3 DNA: TGTGCCAGTAGTACCTCAGGAAAGGAAAAACTGTTTTTT

V gene: TRBV6-7
D gene: TRBD2
J gene: TRBJ2-1
clone size: NA
CDR3 protein: CATPDDPYSGRTYNEQFF
CDR3 DNA: TGTGCCACCCCGGACGACCCTTATAGCGGGAGAACCTACAATGAGCAGTTCTTC

V gene: TRBV19
D gene: TRBD2
J gene: TRBJ2-2
clone size: NA
CDR3 protein: CASTYSGRGTGELFF
CDR3 DNA: TGTGCCAGTACCTATAGCGGGAGGGGCACCGGGGAGCTGTTTTTT

V gene: TRBV5-1
D gene: TRBD2
J gene: TRBJ2-1
clone size: NA
CDR3 protein: CASSSGTSGGNEQFF
CDR3 DNA: TGCGCCAGCAGCTCCGGGACTAGCGGGGGAAATGAGCAGTTCTTC

V gene: TRBV5-1
D gene: TRBD1
J gene: TRBJ1-1
clone size: NA
CDR3 protein: CASSLADRDDAEAFF
CDR3 DNA: TGCGCCAGCAGCTTGGCAGACAGGGATGACGCTGAAGCTTTCTTT

V gene: TRBV5-1
D gene: TRBD1
J gene: TRBJ1-3
clone size: NA
CDR3 protein: CASSLRGQGELSGNTIYF
CDR3 DNA: TGCGCCAGCAGCTTGAGGGGACAGGGAGAACTTTCTGGAAACACCATATATTTT

V gene: TRBV10-3
D gene: NA
J gene: TRBJ1-1
clone size: NA
CDR3 protein: CAISEDRKNTEAFF
CDR3 DNA: TGTGCCATCAGTGAGGACAGAAAGAACACTGAAGCTTTCTTT

V gene: TRBV7-6
D gene: TRBD2
J gene: TRBJ2-5
clone size: NA
CDR3 protein: CASSYGGGPGETQYF
CDR3 DNA: TGTGCCAGCAGCTACGGGGGGGGGCCTGGAGAGACCCAGTACTTC

V gene: TRBV6-5
D gene: NA
J gene: TRBJ2-7
clone size: NA
CDR3 protein: CAVAASPPYEQYF
CDR3 DNA: TGTGCCGTTGCGGCTAGTCCCCCCTACGAGCAGTACTTC

V gene: TRBV6-5
D gene: NA
J gene: TRBJ2-7
clone size: NA
CDR3 protein: CASGTVVASYEQYF
CDR3 DNA: TGTGCCAGCGGAACGGTGGTAGCCTCCTACGAGCAGTACTTC